The 29 T cell receptor beta chains presented below share a single source sample, sequenced in a study of shared clonotypes between healthy human individuals. Measured with immunoSEQ multiplex PCR; TCRdb has only the in-frame clones, and not every one. The data hold around 1.9 million clones, with approximately 94% observed a single time. CD8 cells classed as naive were CD45RO-negative and positively selected for CCR7, excluding terminally differentiated effector memory CD45RA+ cells. Sequencing input: naive CD8+ T cells from PBMCs. The source of these receptors is a man aged 18 to 35 in good health. Some clones in this sample may be carry-over from other donors' samples.

J is TRBJ1-2 and V is TRBV7-9; 7 positions match TRBD1. The trim removed 8 bases at V and 2 bases at J, leaving 8 bases unmatched. Germline CDR1 SEHNR, CDR2 FQNEAQ (reference sequence). The CDR3 sequence is 14 residues long. The CDR3 region is CASGDSLSNYGYTF. CDR3 DNA sequence: TGTGCCAGCGGGGACAGTTTGTCAAACTATGGCTACACCTTC.

V usage is TRBV6-5 and J usage is TRBJ1-2; D is possibly TRBD1 (5 bases). CDR1 and CDR2 (germline): MNHEY, SVGAGI. The germline V and J ends were trimmed by 2 bases and 4 bases, with 11 bases remaining between them. The CDR3 has 14 residues. CDR3: CASSYDQGLYGYTF. DNA for the CDR3: TGTGCCAGCAGTTACGATCAGGGACTCTATGGCTACACCTTC.

This rearrangement joins TRBV2 to TRBJ2-5; D is perhaps TRBD1 (5 bases). This CDR3 region has 16 residues. Germline V gene sequence: CDR1 SNHLY, CDR2 FYNNEI. The V end was cut by 0 bases, the J end by 0 bases, with 11 bases between. The CDR3 region is CASSEATTVYQETQYF. CDR3 coding DNA: TGTGCCAGCAGTGAAGCAACGACAGTGTACCAAGAGACCCAGTACTTC.

The gene calls are TRBV28 and TRBJ1-5; maybe TRBD1 (5 bases). CDR1 and CDR2 (germline): MDHEN, SYDVKM. Trimming took off 6 bases at V and 5 bases at J, with 17 bases between the two ends. CDR3 size: 15 residues. The CDR3 DNA is TGTGCCAGCAGCTCACGAGGGGAAGGAGATCAGCCCCAGCATTTT. It translates to CASSSRGEGDQPQHF.

The chain is built from TRBV27 and TRBJ2-1, with 10 bases fitting TRBD1. CDR3 length: 18 amino acids. With V trimmed by 6 bases and J by 1 base, 12 bases remained unmatched. The V gene's germline CDR1 is MNHEY and CDR2 SMNVEV (reference sequence). The CDR3 nucleotides read TGTGCCAGCAGCTTTCGTCCCCGGGACAGGGGATCCTACAATGAGCAGTTCTTC. Residues: CASSFRPRDRGSYNEQFF.

The V gene is TRBV25-1, the J gene TRBJ2-1; D gene ambiguous. V was pared by 4 bases and J by 7 bases, with 8 bases between. Germline CDR1 and CDR2: MGHDK and SYGVNS. The CDR3 extends over 12 amino acids. CDR3 region: CASSVVRNEQFF. The CDR3 DNA follows: TGTGCCAGCAGTGTGGTTAGGAATGAGCAGTTCTTC.

This sequence joins TRBV27 and TRBJ2-1; 10 bases match TRBD2. The germline V gene has CDR1 MNHEY and CDR2 SMNVEV (reference sequence). V lost 2 bases, J lost 3 bases, and 4 bases stayed unmatched. The CDR3 has 16 amino acids. CDR3 sequence (DNA): TGTGCCAGCAGTTTACTAGCGGGAGTAATCTACAATGAGCAGTTCTTC. It encodes CASSLLAGVIYNEQFF.

The V and J genes are TRBV10-3 and TRBJ1-5, with a possible D match to TRBD1 (5 bases). This CDR3 has 13 amino acids. In germline, CDR1 is ENHRY, CDR2 SYGVKD. Trimming left V 10 bases short and J 7 bases short, with 17 bases between. CDR3 in amino acids: CATSDKFAQPQHF. CDR3 coding DNA: TGTGCCACCTCGGACAAGTTCGCCCAGCCCCAGCATTTT.

The chain recombines TRBV7-3 with TRBJ2-5, with D tentatively TRBD1 (7 bases). The CDR3 has 15 residues. Germline-derived CDR1 and CDR2 are SGHTA and FQGTGA. Trimming cost V 4 bases and J 3 bases, with 15 bases left between them. The CDR3 region is CASSSRQGGEETQYF. The CDR3 DNA reads as TGTGCCAGCAGCTCAAGACAGGGCGGGGAAGAGACCCAGTACTTC. The entire variable domain, with the rest obtained from reference TRBV7-3 and TRBJ2-5, is as follows: GAGVSQTPSNKVTEKGKYVELRCDPISGHTALYWYRQSLGQGPEFLIYFQGTGAADDSGLPNDRFFAVRPEGSVSTLKIQRTERGDSAVYLCASSSRQGGEETQYFGPGTRLLVL.

The genes are TRBV6-1 and TRBJ2-5, with 8 positions matching TRBD1. V lost 1 base, J lost 4 bases, and 8 bases stayed unmatched. CDR1 is MNHNS, CDR2 SASEGT, per germline. This CDR3 is built from 16 residues. CDR3 nucleotide sequence: TGTGCCAGCAGTGAAGGAGGACAGGGAGCGGCAGAGACCCAGTACTTC. Amino acids: CASSEGGQGAAETQYF.

This chain joins TRBV5-3 and TRBJ1-2; 7 bases line up with TRBD1. TRBV5-3 is flagged as an ORF with uncertain function. V shed 3 bases, J shed 5 bases, and the junction held 16 bases outside the gene matches. CDR3 size: 17 residues. CDR3 loop: CARSSLRGDIFLYGYTF. The CDR3 coding sequence is TGTGCCAGAAGCTCCCTCAGGGGGGATATCTTTCTTTATGGCTACACCTTC.

The chain links TRBV28 to TRBJ1-5; no reliable D call. CDR1 and CDR2 from the germline V gene are MDHEN and SYDVKM. The CDR3 loop spans 19 amino acids. Trimming took off 2 bases at V and 5 bases at J, with 25 bases between the two ends. The CDR3: CASSLEGFFAGAAHQPQHF. CDR3 in DNA: TGTGCCAGCAGTTTAGAAGGTTTTTTTGCCGGTGCTGCGCATCAGCCCCAGCATTTT.

As for this clone: This CDR3 is also generated by other DNA sequences in the sample. CDR3 protein: CASSVTGTGTYEQYF. The CDR3 region has the DNA TGTGCCAGCAGCGTTACCGGGACAGGGACCTACGAGCAGTACTTC. The gene calls are TRBV9 and TRBJ2-7; 9 bases map to TRBD1. The germline CDR1 and CDR2 sequences are SGDLS and YYNGEE. The CDR3 totals 15 residues. V was clipped by 2 bases and J by 2 bases; unmatched bases: 5.

CDR3 in amino acids: CASGDSMNTEAFF. As DNA, the CDR3 is TGTGCCAGCGGTGACAGCATGAACACTGAAGCTTTCTTT. V is TRBV27 and J is TRBJ1-1; maybe TRBD1 (5 bases). This CDR3 spans 13 amino acids. Germline V gene sequence: CDR1 MNHEY, CDR2 SMNVEV (reference sequence). The V and J ends lost 8 bases and 0 bases respectively, with 10 bases between them.

This chain connects TRBV28 to TRBJ2-7; 7 positions match TRBD2. The CDR3 sequence is 15 residues long. Germline CDR1 MDHEN, CDR2 SYDVKM. V shed 7 bases, J shed 2 bases, and the junction held 11 bases outside the gene matches. CDR3 in amino acids: CASIPRAGVAYEQYF. The DNA for the CDR3 is TGTGCCAGCATTCCTAGGGCGGGGGTGGCCTACGAGCAGTACTTC.

This rearrangement joins TRBV23-1 to TRBJ2-5; no reliable D call. TRBV23-1 is given ORF status, its function remaining uncertain. The CDR3 is made up of 16 amino acids. The V gene lost 0 bases and the J gene lost 1 base, with 12 bases spanning the gap. The CDR3 loop is CASSQSRLRFQETQYF. In DNA, the CDR3 is TGCGCCAGCAGTCAATCACGACTCCGCTTCCAAGAGACCCAGTACTTC.

The gene calls are TRBV29-1 and TRBJ2-7, with 10 bases identical to TRBD1. The CDR3 loop spans 12 amino acids. Germline V gene sequence: CDR1 SQVTM, CDR2 ANQGSEA. The ends lost 7 bases at V and 2 bases at J; junction bases unmatched: 2. In DNA form, the CDR3 reads TGCAGCGCGACAGGGGGCCCCTACGAGCAGTACTTC. Translation: CSATGGPYEQYF.

The DNA for the CDR3 is TGTGCCAGCAGCTTGGGCTACGGGCACGAGCAGTACTTC. This sequence encodes CASSLGYGHEQYF. J is TRBJ2-7 and V is TRBV11-2, with unresolved D. V lost 3 bases and J 5 bases, leaving 11 bases between the germline ends. The CDR3 has 13 residues. CDR1 is SGHAT and CDR2 is FQNNGV in the germline V gene.

The chain carries TRBV18 and TRBJ2-7, with TRBD2 as a possible D gene (5 bases). CDR3 length equals 14 residues. V gave up 4 bases and J gave up 7 bases, with 17 bases separating them. The germline V gene encodes CDR1 KGHSH and CDR2 LQKENI. The CDR3: CASSHPQSRGEQYF. The CDR3, as DNA: TGTGCCAGCTCACACCCCCAGAGCCGAGGGGAGCAGTACTTC. The full variable domain, in which reference TRBV18 and TRBJ2-7 provide the parts outside the CDR3, is NAGVMQNPRHLVRRRGQEARLRCSPMKGHSHVYWYRQLPEEGLKFMVYLQKENIIDESGMPKERFSAEFPKEGPSILRIQQVVRGDSAAYFCASSHPQSRGEQYFGPGTRLTVT.

This clone was counted between two and nine times. The CDR3 DNA follows: TGTGCCAGCAGTGGCCTCAGTTGGCTCGGAGAGGGCTACACCTTC. This gives the protein CASSGLSWLGEGYTF. The genes are TRBV27 and TRBJ1-2; no reliable D call. This CDR3 has 15 amino acids. From germline, CDR1 is MNHEY and CDR2 SMNVEV (reference sequence). Trimming took off 5 bases at V and 8 bases at J, with 21 bases between the two ends.

A word on this clone: Distinct nucleotide sequences in the sample also encode this CDR3. The chain couples TRBV29-1 to TRBJ2-1; 8 nucleotides match TRBD2. From germline, CDR1 is SQVTM and CDR2 ANQGSEA. The CDR3 extends over 15 amino acids. V was pared by 3 bases and J by 0 bases, with 4 bases of the junction left unmatched. The CDR3 region has the DNA TGCAGCGTTGATGGTACTAGCGGCTCCTACAATGAGCAGTTCTTC. It specifies CSVDGTSGSYNEQFF.

V gene TRBV6-5 combines with J gene TRBJ1-2, with TRBD1 identical over 9 bases. Germline loops: CDR1 MNHEY, CDR2 SVGAGI. J gave up 8 bases and V 4 bases, and 8 bases lay outside the gene matches. CDR3 size: 14 residues. The CDR3 nucleotides read TGTGCCAGCAGTTCCAAGCGGGACAGGGTCGGCTACACCTTC. As protein: CASSSKRDRVGYTF.

V and J are TRBV13 and TRBJ1-2; D remains ambiguous. This CDR3 has 13 amino acids. CDR1 and CDR2 (germline): PRHDT, FYEKMQ (reference sequence). The V end was cut by 2 bases, the J end by 8 bases, with 12 bases between. As DNA, the CDR3 is TGTGCCAGCAGCTTAAAATTGGTCTTAGGCTACACCTTC. The encoded protein is CASSLKLVLGYTF.

The J gene is TRBJ2-2, the V gene TRBV28; D is ambiguous. Germline V gene data show CDR1 as MDHEN and CDR2 as SYDVKM. Deletions cut 5 bases from V and 2 bases from J, with 12 bases between. This CDR3 contains 15 residues. CDR3 sequence (DNA): TGTGCCAGCAGTCCGTTTACATTCAACACCGGGGAGCTGTTTTTT. Translation gives CASSPFTFNTGELFF.

This chain connects TRBV4-2 to TRBJ2-7, with D tentatively TRBD2 (5 bases). CDR3 length: 15 residues. Germline-derived CDR1 and CDR2 are LGHNA and YNFKEQ. Trimming pared 0 bases from V and 5 bases from J, leaving 14 bases between. The CDR3 DNA follows: TGTGCCAGCAGCCAAGATGGAATGGGAGCCAACGAGCAGTACTTC. Amino acids: CASSQDGMGANEQYF.

The chain links TRBV19 to TRBJ1-5; 9 bases match TRBD1. The germline CDR1 and CDR2 sequences are LNHDA and SQIVND (reference sequence). V lost 3 bases and J lost 6; bases outside the gene matches: 9. The CDR3 runs to 16 residues. The CDR3 sequence is CASSISVTGGFQPQHF. In nucleotides, the CDR3 is TGTGCCAGTAGTATTTCTGTGACAGGGGGGTTTCAGCCCCAGCATTTT.

V and J are TRBV5-3 and TRBJ1-5; D is ambiguous. TRBV5-3 counts as an open reading frame of uncertain function. The V gene lost 1 base and the J gene lost 7 bases, with 3 bases spanning the gap. The CDR3 covers 11 residues. The CDR3 nucleotides are TGTGCCAGAAGCTTGAGACAGCCCCAGCATTTT. Encoded protein: CARSLRQPQHF.

This chain links TRBV9 with TRBJ1-1; D is perhaps TRBD1 (5 bases). The CDR3 runs to 14 residues. The V gene's germline CDR1 is SGDLS and CDR2 YYNGEE. The V and J ends lost 3 bases and 7 bases respectively, with 16 bases between them. As DNA, the CDR3 is TGTGCCAGCAGCGCCTTAGGGGCGGGAGATGAAGCTTTCTTT. This gives the protein CASSALGAGDEAFF.

The chain employs TRBV7-9 and TRBJ2-3, with D perhaps matching TRBD1 or TRBD2 (6 bases each). V was pared by 5 bases and J by 2 bases, with 20 bases between. CDR1 SEHNR and CDR2 FQNEAQ come from the germline V gene (reference sequence). This CDR3 is 17 amino acids long. CDR3 residues: CASSRGYRVGATDTQYF. CDR3 coding DNA: TGTGCCAGCAGCCGGGGGTACAGGGTAGGGGCCACAGATACGCAGTATTTT. The full variable domain, its missing parts supplied by reference TRBV7-9 and TRBJ2-3, is DTGVSQNPRHKITKRGQNVTFRCDPISEHNRLYWYRQTLGQGPEFLTYFQNEAQLEKSRLLSDRFSAERPKGSFSTLEIQRTEQGDSAMYLCASSRGYRVGATDTQYFGPGTRLTVL.